This T cell receptor beta chain emerged from a study of T cells after yellow fever vaccination. CDR1 is SGHRS and CDR2 is YFSETQ in the germline V gene. The CDR3 runs to 15 residues. The trim removed 3 bases at V and 2 bases at J, leaving 4 bases unmatched. Overall study results and limits: The booster response re-showed most primary clones: roughly 97% CD4, around 90% CD8. It was the secondary response that reached its peak faster, day 5 versus 15, but it was weaker. Few clonotypes appeared in both CD4 and CD8 compartments.

A 5'RACE template-switching step, the method used to make TCR cDNA, added a universal primer site and UMIs. TCRdb reprocessed the 5' RACE reads via MiXCR and lists one record per CDR3 protein. Among roughly 260,000 distinct CDR3 sequences listed, over 10% were seen once. This clonotype was seen a few times. Its antigen remains unknown. Sequenced material: CD4+ T cells sorted from PBMCs, taken 45 days after the yellow fever booster vaccination. The J gene is TRBJ2-1, the V gene TRBV5-1; 8 nucleotides align to TRBD2. This TCR was recovered from a man aged 25 to 45 who received the YFV17D yellow fever vaccine. CDR3 amino acids: CASSWTSSTYNEQFF. CDR3 DNA sequence: TGCGCCAGCAGCTGGACTAGCAGCACCTACAATGAGCAGTTCTTC.